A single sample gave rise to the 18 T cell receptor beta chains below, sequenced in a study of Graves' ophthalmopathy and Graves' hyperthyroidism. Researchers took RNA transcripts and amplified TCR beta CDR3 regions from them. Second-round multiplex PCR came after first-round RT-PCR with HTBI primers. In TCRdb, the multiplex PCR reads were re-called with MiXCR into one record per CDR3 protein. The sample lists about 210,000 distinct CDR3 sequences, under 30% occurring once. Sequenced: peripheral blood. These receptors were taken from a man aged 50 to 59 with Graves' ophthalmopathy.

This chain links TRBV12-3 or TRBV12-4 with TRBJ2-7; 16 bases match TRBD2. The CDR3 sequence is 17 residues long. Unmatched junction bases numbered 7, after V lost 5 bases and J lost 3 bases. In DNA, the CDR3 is TGTGCCAGCAGTGGGGGACTAGCGGGAGGGGGACGCTACGAGCAGTACTTC. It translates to CASSGGLAGGGRYEQYF.

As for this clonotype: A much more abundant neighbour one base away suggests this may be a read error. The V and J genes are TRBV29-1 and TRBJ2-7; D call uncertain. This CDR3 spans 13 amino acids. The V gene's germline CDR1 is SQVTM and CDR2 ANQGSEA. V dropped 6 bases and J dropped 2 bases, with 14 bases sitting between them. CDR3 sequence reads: CSVRGKWTYEQYF. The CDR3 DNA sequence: TGCAGCGTGAGAGGCAAGTGGACCTACGAGCAGTACTTC.

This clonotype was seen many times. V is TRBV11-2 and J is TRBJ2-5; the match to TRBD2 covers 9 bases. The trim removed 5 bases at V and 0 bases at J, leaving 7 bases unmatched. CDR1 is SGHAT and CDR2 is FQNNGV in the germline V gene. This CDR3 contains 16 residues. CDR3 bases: TGTGCCAGCAGCACATCGAGACTAGCGGACCAAGAGACCCAGTACTTC. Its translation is CASSTSRLADQETQYF.

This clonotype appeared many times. CDR3 sequence: CASLGKTPYEQYF. The CDR3 region has the DNA TGTGCCAGCTTGGGGAAGACACCCTACGAGCAGTACTTC. The chain couples TRBV6-5 to TRBJ2-7; D not resolved. Germline assignment: CDR1 MNHEY and CDR2 SVGAGI. Trimming cost V 8 bases and J 2 bases, with 13 bases left between them. This CDR3 comprises 13 residues.

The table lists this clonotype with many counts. As DNA, the CDR3 is TGTGCCAGCTCACCACGGACAGGGGAAGAGACCCAGTACTTC. Amino acid sequence: CASSPRTGEETQYF. The rearrangement links TRBV18 to TRBJ2-5; TRBD1 agrees at 9 bases. The CDR3 spans 14 residues. The V gene end was trimmed by 1 base and the J gene end by 3 bases; junction bases not matched to a gene: 0. Germline assignment: CDR1 KGHSH and CDR2 LQKENI.

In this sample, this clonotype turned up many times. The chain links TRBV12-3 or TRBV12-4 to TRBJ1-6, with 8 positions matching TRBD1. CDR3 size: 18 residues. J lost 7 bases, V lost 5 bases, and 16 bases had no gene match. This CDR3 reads CASSPRSTGAVQNSPLHF. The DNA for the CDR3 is TGTGCCAGCAGTCCGAGGTCGACAGGGGCTGTTCAGAATTCACCCCTCCACTTT.

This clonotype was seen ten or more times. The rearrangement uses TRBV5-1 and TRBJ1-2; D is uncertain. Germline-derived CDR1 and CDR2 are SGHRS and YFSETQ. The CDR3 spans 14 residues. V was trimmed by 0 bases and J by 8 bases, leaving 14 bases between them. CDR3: CASSLALTTPGYTF. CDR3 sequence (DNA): TGCGCCAGCAGCTTGGCGTTGACCACTCCGGGCTACACCTTC.

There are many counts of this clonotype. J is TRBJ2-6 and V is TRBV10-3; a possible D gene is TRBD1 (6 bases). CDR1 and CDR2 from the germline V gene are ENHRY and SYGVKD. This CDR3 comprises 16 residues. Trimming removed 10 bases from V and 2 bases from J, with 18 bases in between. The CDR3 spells CATSRQELAGANVLTF. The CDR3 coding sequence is TGTGCCACCTCCCGACAGGAGTTGGCTGGGGCCAACGTCCTGACTTTC.

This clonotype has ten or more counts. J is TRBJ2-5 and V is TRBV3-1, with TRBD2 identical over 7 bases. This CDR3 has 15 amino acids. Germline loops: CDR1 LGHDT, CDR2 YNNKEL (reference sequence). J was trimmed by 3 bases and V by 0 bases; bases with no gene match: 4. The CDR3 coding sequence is TGTGCCAGCAGCCAAGAGTACAGCGGGAAAGAGACCCAGTACTTC. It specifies CASSQEYSGKETQYF.

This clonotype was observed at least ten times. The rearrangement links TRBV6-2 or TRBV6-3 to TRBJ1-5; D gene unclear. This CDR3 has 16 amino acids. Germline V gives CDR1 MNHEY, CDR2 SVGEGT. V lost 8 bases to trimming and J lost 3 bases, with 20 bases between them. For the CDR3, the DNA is TGTGCCAGCTGCTCACCCAGGCAGTGGGTCAATCAGCCCCAGCATTTT. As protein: CASCSPRQWVNQPQHF.

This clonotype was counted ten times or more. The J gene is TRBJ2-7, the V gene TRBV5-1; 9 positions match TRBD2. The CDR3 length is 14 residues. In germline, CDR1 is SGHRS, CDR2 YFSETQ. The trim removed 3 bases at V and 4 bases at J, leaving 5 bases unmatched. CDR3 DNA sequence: TGCGCCAGCAGCTCCGCTAGCGGGGCATACGAGCAGTACTTC. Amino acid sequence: CASSSASGAYEQYF. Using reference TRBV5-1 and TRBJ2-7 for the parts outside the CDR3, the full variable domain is KAGVTQTPRYLIKTRGQQVTLSCSPISGHRSVSWYQQTPGQGLQFLFEYFSETQRNKGNFPGRFSGRQFSNSRSEMNVSTLELGDSALYLCASSSASGAYEQYFGPGTRLTVT.

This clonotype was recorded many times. The CDR3 loop is CASSLDPTDTGELFF. CDR3 nucleotides: TGTGCCAGCAGCTTGGACCCAACGGACACCGGGGAGCTGTTTTTT. V and J are TRBV5-5 and TRBJ2-2; unclear D gene. CDR3 length equals 15 residues. The V end was cut by 0 bases, the J end by 3 bases, with 9 bases between. CDR1 and CDR2 (germline): SGHKS, YYEKEE (reference sequence). The variable domain in full, completed from reference TRBV5-5 and TRBJ2-2, reads DAGVTQSPTHLIKTRGQQVTLRCSPISGHKSVSWYQQVLGQGPQFIFQYYEKEERGRGNFPDRFSARQFPNYSSELNVNALLLGDSALYLCASSLDPTDTGELFFGEGSRLTVL.

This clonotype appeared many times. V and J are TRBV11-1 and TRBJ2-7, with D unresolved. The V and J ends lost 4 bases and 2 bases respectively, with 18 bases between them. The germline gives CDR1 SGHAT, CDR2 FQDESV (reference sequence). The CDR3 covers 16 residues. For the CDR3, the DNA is TGTGCCAGCAGCTCCCAGGTAGGGCAGGACGCCTACGAGCAGTACTTC. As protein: CASSSQVGQDAYEQYF.

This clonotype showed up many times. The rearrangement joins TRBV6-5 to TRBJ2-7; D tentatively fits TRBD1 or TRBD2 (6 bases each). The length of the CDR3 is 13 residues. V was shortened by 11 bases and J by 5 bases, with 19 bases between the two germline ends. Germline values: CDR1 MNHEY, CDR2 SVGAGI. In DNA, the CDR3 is TGTGCCTGCTGCCGAGGGGGGCTCGACGAGCAGTACTTC. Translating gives CACCRGGLDEQYF.

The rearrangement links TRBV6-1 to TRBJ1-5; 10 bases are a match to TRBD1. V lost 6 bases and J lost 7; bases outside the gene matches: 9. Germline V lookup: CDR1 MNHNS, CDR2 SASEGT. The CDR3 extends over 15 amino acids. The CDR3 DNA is TGTGCCAGCAGCCCCGGGACAGGGGTACGGCAGCCCCAGCATTTT. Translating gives CASSPGTGVRQPQHF.

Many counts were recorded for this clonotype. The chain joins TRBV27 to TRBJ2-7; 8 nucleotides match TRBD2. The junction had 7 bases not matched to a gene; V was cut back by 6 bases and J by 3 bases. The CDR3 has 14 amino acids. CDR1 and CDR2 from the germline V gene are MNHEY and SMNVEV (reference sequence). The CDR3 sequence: CASSRSGTGYEQYF. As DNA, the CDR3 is TGTGCCAGCAGCCGTAGCGGGACGGGCTACGAGCAGTACTTC.

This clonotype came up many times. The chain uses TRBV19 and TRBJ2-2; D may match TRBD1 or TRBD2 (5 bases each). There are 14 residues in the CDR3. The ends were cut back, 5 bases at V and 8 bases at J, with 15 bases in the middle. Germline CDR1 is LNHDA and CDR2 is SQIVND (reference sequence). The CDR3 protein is CASSSGPTGGELFF. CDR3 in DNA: TGTGCCAGTAGTTCGGGACCGACGGGTGGGGAGCTGTTTTTT.

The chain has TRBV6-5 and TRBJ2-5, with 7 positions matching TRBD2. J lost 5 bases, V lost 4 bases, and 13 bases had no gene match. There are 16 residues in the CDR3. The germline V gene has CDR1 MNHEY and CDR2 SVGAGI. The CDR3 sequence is CASSFRWGGSRETQYF. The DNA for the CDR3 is TGTGCCAGCAGTTTCCGCTGGGGGGGGAGTAGGGAGACCCAGTACTTC.